This T cell receptor (beta chain) was captured by sequencing in a study of T-cell reconstitution after alpha-beta-depleted transplantation in children. During its preparation, the TCRbeta library received unique molecular identifiers. MiXCR, applied by TCRdb to the PCR reads, yields one record per CDR3 protein. The data hold approximately 640,000 distinct CDR3 sequences, with roughly 15% observed a single time. This clonotype was detected many times. Sequencing used PBMCs from the stem cell graft donor, obtained from the stem cell graft. The sequence was collected from a human donor who donated a stem cell graft to a child with acute myeloid leukemia.

As DNA, the CDR3 is TGTGCCAGCAGTCTTCACACCGGGGAGCTGTTTTTT. It specifies CASSLHTGELFF. This sequence joins TRBV25-1 and TRBJ2-2, with D hard to call. This CDR3 contains 12 residues. Germline V gene data show CDR1 as MGHDK and CDR2 as SYGVNS. Trimming pared 5 bases from V and 3 bases from J, leaving 4 bases between.